The clone carrying this T cell receptor beta chain was counted at least ten times. What it binds is unknown. This entry is derived from a study of PD-1 blockade in classical Hodgkin lymphoma. The method was immunoSEQ multiplex PCR; TCRdb's version includes in-frame clones alone and lacks a portion of them. The table has roughly 90,000 clones, over 80% seen once; the top ten hold approximately 15%. The CDR3 runs 11 residues. V was cut by 0 bases and J by 6 bases, with 4 bases left in between. Per the germline V gene, CDR1 is SGHDT and CDR2 is YYEEEE. Time point in this sample: cycle 4 day 1 (C4D1), after more than five weeks of nivolumab. Every single patient, without exception, relapsed after autologous stem cell transplantation, and brentuximab vedotin exposure varied. Points from the study as a whole: Those patients who began receiving nivolumab less than 1 year after ASCT had lower diversity, and they were excluded. Relapsed/refractory patients reportedly had lower baseline diversity than newly diagnosed patients. Patients newly diagnosed and complete responders had comparable baseline diversity.

The TCR originated in a human donor with classical Hodgkin lymphoma. This chain links TRBV5-6 with TRBJ2-7; D remains ambiguous. Sequencing used peripheral blood mononuclear cells (PBMCs), obtained before the fourth cycle of nivolumab. Written as DNA, the CDR3 is TGTGCCAGCAGCTTGGAGGGCGAGCAGTACTTC. Its translation is CASSLEGEQYF.